This T cell receptor beta chain was captured by sequencing in a study of beta chain features in type 1 diabetes. On the study more broadly: The patient and healthy donor groups were comparable for age, gender and cell yields. Study-level findings and limits: In every one of the four CD4+ subsets, TCRB CDR3s were moderately but significantly shorter in Type 1 diabetes patients. Junctions at VDJ sites from type 1 diabetes patients had fewer insertions and more deletions. The naive, central memory and Treg TCRB repertoires of patients appeared to be more similar to one another than those of healthy donors.

Notes on this clone: The target antigen is unknown.

Since all of the isolated RNA was reverse transcribed, expressed TCRB transcripts were what got sequenced. Using immunoSEQ multiplex PCR, the repertoire was profiled, and TCRdb retains in-frame clones only, with some absent. The sample contains over 150,000 clones, less than 15% of which appear only once. Sequences were obtained from central memory CD4+ T cells from blood. The origin of this receptor is a woman between 18 and 29 years old in good health.

CDR3 coding DNA: TGTGCCAGCAGCCCTCAAGGCCGGGACAGGGGGACAGATACGCAGTATTTT. Protein product: CASSPQGRDRGTDTQYF. The chain recombines TRBV7-3 with TRBJ2-3; 11 bases are shared with TRBD1. The germline gives CDR1 SGHTA, CDR2 FQGTGA. The CDR3 is 17 residues long. After removal of 5 bases from V and 3 bases from J, the junction contained 10 bases not matched to a gene.